One and the same sample provided the 25 T cell receptor beta chains below, sequenced in a study of T-cell reconstitution after alpha-beta-depleted transplantation in children. Library preparation (for TCRbeta) was performed with unique molecular identifiers. TCRdb re-analysed the PCR reads in MiXCR, keeping a single row per CDR3 protein. The table has hundreds of thousands of distinct CDR3 sequences, more than 9% seen once. The sample was PBMCs from the stem cell graft donor, taken from the stem cell graft. The source of these receptors is a human donor who donated a stem cell graft to a child with SCID.

The rearrangement joins TRBV20-1 to TRBJ2-3; D is ambiguous. CDR3 length: 11 residues. Trimming removed 0 bases at V and 6 bases at J, with 4 bases between. The germline V gene encodes CDR1 DFQATT and CDR2 SNEGSKA (reference sequence). The CDR3 spells CSARDHDTQYF. DNA for the CDR3: TGCAGTGCTAGAGATCATGATACGCAGTATTTT.

This clonotype turned up a few times. The V and J genes are TRBV6-1 and TRBJ1-2, with 8 bases lining up with TRBD1. The CDR3 is made up of 16 amino acids. The V and J ends lost 3 bases and 3 bases, in that order; junction bases with no gene match: 9. In germline, CDR1 is MNHNS, CDR2 SASEGT. CDR3 DNA sequence: TGTGCCAGCAGTGACGACAGGCAGGGGGCCTACTATGGCTACACCTTC. Protein product: CASSDDRQGAYYGYTF.

This clonotype was detected a few times. This chain uses TRBV9 with TRBJ2-3; D might be TRBD2 (6 bases). Trimming shortened V by 3 bases and J by 5 bases, and 19 bases separated the two germline ends. This CDR3 is 16 amino acids long. Germline values: CDR1 SGDLS, CDR2 YYNGEE. CDR3 sequence: CASSGGPPRGKDTQYF. As DNA, the CDR3 is TGTGCCAGCAGCGGAGGCCCCCCACGGGGGAAAGATACGCAGTATTTT.

This clonotype was picked up many times. The genes are TRBV29-1 and TRBJ2-1; D gene ambiguous. The CDR3 runs 9 residues. The germline V gene encodes CDR1 SQVTM and CDR2 ANQGSEA. Trimming removed 4 bases from V and 9 bases from J, with 4 bases in between. The CDR3 nucleotides read TGCAGCGTTGGTGGTGAGCAGTTCTTC. Encoded protein: CSVGGEQFF.

The rearrangement joins TRBV5-8 to TRBJ1-4; D call uncertain. Germline V CDR1 and CDR2: SGHTS, YDEGEE. This CDR3 comprises 11 residues. Trimming shortened V by 3 bases and J by 3 bases, and 0 bases separated the two germline ends. CDR3 nucleotides: TGTGCCAGCAGCTCTAATGAAAAACTGTTTTTT. Its translation: CASSSNEKLFF.

V gene TRBV20-1 combines with J gene TRBJ1-1; TRBD1 might be the D (6 bases). Trimming left V 5 bases short and J 5 bases short, with 18 bases between. CDR1 DFQATT and CDR2 SNEGSKA come from the germline V gene (reference sequence). This CDR3 is 14 amino acids long. The chain's CDR3 is CSAPAGERATEAFF. The DNA for the CDR3 is TGCAGTGCTCCAGCAGGGGAAAGGGCAACTGAAGCTTTCTTT.

This clonotype was seen a few times. V and J are TRBV5-1 and TRBJ1-1; unclear D gene. Trimming removed 0 bases at V and 5 bases at J, with 17 bases between. The CDR3 loop spans 16 amino acids. The germline gives CDR1 SGHRS, CDR2 YFSETQ. CDR3 bases: TGCGCCAGCAGCTTGGCCAAACGGGTATCGGGGACTGAAGCTTTCTTT. Translation: CASSLAKRVSGTEAFF.

The chain uses TRBV12-3 or TRBV12-4 and TRBJ2-7; 11 nucleotides match TRBD2. The ends lost 5 bases at V and 3 bases at J; junction bases unmatched: 3. The CDR3 spans 14 residues. CDR3 amino acids: CASSRGTSGYEQYF. CDR3 nucleotides: TGTGCCAGCAGTAGAGGGACTAGCGGCTACGAGCAGTACTTC.

This clonotype showed up just a few times. The chain couples TRBV18 to TRBJ1-1; no clear D gene. Germline values: CDR1 KGHSH, CDR2 LQKENI. The CDR3 consists of 15 residues. Between the trimmed V and J ends, which lost 3 bases and 7 bases, there was a span of 18 bases. The CDR3 sequence is CASSPVTGGGIEAFF. The CDR3 region has the DNA TGTGCCAGCTCACCGGTCACCGGAGGAGGGATTGAAGCTTTCTTT.

This clonotype showed up just a few times. The chain links TRBV5-5 to TRBJ2-7; TRBD1 agrees at 8 bases. The CDR3 runs 14 residues. CDR1 and CDR2 from the germline V gene are SGHKS and YYEKEE (reference sequence). The V gene end was trimmed by 0 bases and the J gene end by 3 bases; junction bases not matched to a gene: 2. The CDR3 spells CASSLVGQGYEQYF. DNA for the CDR3: TGTGCCAGCAGCTTGGTTGGACAGGGCTACGAGCAGTACTTC. Together with reference TRBV5-5 and TRBJ2-7, the CDR3 gives the full variable domain: DAGVTQSPTHLIKTRGQQVTLRCSPISGHKSVSWYQQVLGQGPQFIFQYYEKEERGRGNFPDRFSARQFPNYSSELNVNALLLGDSALYLCASSLVGQGYEQYFGPGTRLTVT.

This clonotype has just a few counts. The genes are TRBV18 and TRBJ2-1, with 7 bases fitting TRBD1. The CDR3 is 14 residues long. V lost 2 bases and J lost 3; bases outside the gene matches: 1. Germline CDR1 KGHSH, CDR2 LQKENI. The CDR3 region has the DNA TGTGCCAGCTCACCAGACAGGGACTACAATGAGCAGTTCTTC. Translated: CASSPDRDYNEQFF.

This rearrangement joins TRBV5-1 to TRBJ2-1; the match to TRBD2 covers 12 bases. CDR3 size: 14 residues. Germline lookup yields CDR1 SGHRS and CDR2 YFSETQ. The J segment lost 8 bases and the V segment lost 4 bases, leaving 4 bases of the junction unmatched. CDR3 sequence: CASSHTSGGYEQFF. The CDR3 bases are TGCGCCAGCAGCCACACTAGCGGGGGGTATGAGCAGTTCTTC.

There are a few counts of this clonotype. One end of the junction varies from germline; a read error may be responsible. The rearrangement links TRBV4-2 to TRBJ2-1, with 7 bases aligning to TRBD2. The length of the CDR3 is 15 residues. Germline assignment: CDR1 LGHNA and CDR2 YNFKEQ. The chain's CDR3 is CASSLGEGSDNEQFF. The CDR3 DNA sequence: TGTGCCAGCAGCCTGGGGGAGGGCTCCGACAATGAGCAGTTCTTC.

This clonotype turned up a few times. The chain couples TRBV20-1 to TRBJ2-7; D not certain. Germline loops: CDR1 DFQATT, CDR2 SNEGSKA (reference sequence). With 3 bases removed from V and 2 bases from J, the gap between germline ends came to 11 bases. The CDR3 runs 13 residues. The chain's CDR3 is CSARIDATYEQYF. The CDR3 DNA is TGCAGTGCTAGGATAGATGCCACCTACGAGCAGTACTTC.

The chain employs TRBV7-9 and TRBJ2-7, with TRBD1 matching over 12 bases. Looked up from germline, CDR1 is SEHNR and CDR2 is FQNEAQ (reference sequence). V gave up 4 bases and J gave up 7 bases; unmatched junction bases: 14. The CDR3 contains 17 residues. CDR3 nucleotides: TGTGCCAGCAGCTCCGCGGCGGGACAGGGGGCTTCGAGGGAGCAGTACTTC. This gives the protein CASSSAAGQGASREQYF.

The sample holds a few counts of this clonotype. The chain carries TRBV5-1 and TRBJ2-5, with a tentative D call TRBD2 (6 bases). The V gene's germline CDR1 is SGHRS and CDR2 YFSETQ. The CDR3 covers 14 residues. V was pared by 4 bases and J by 5 bases, with 15 bases between. CDR3 in DNA: TGCGCCAGCAGCCTGGGAAGGGAGGTGGAGACCCAGTACTTC. It yields the protein CASSLGREVETQYF.

This clonotype occurred many times. The chain carries TRBV29-1 and TRBJ2-5; 11 positions agree with TRBD2. This CDR3 has 15 amino acids. With V trimmed by 6 bases and J by 1 base, 7 bases remained unmatched. Germline V CDR1 and CDR2: SQVTM, ANQGSEA. CDR3: CSVDWTSGFQETQYF. DNA for the CDR3: TGCAGCGTAGACTGGACTAGCGGGTTCCAAGAGACCCAGTACTTC.

V and J are TRBV18 and TRBJ2-3, with 8 bases aligning to TRBD1. V was clipped by 3 bases and J by 6 bases; unmatched bases: 14. Germline values: CDR1 KGHSH, CDR2 LQKENI. This CDR3 spans 17 amino acids. The CDR3 nucleotides read TGTGCCAGCTCACCTGAGTTCTCGCAGGGGGCTCGGGATACGCAGTATTTT. Translation gives CASSPEFSQGARDTQYF.

At least ten counts were recorded for this clonotype. The chain recombines TRBV10-3 with TRBJ1-2; 10 nucleotides line up with TRBD1. CDR1 and CDR2 from the germline V gene are ENHRY and SYGVKD. There are 15 residues in the CDR3. The V gene end was trimmed by 5 bases and the J gene end by 3 bases; junction bases not matched to a gene: 6. Here the CDR3 reads CAISLHGTGDYGYTF. CDR3 DNA: TGTGCCATCAGTCTTCACGGGACAGGGGACTATGGCTACACCTTC.

The chain uses TRBV7-9 and TRBJ2-7; TRBD1 matches at 7 bases. The CDR3 contains 15 residues. Losses at the gene ends were 5 bases for V and 0 bases for J; bases not matched to a gene: 7. From germline, CDR1 is SEHNR and CDR2 FQNEAQ (reference sequence). CDR3: CASSARQGVSYEQYF. In nucleotides, the CDR3 is TGTGCCAGCAGCGCGCGACAGGGCGTCTCCTACGAGCAGTACTTC.

This clonotype was recorded a few times. CDR3 sequence reads: CSARVGWKRGISGGEQFF. The DNA for the CDR3 is TGCAGTGCTAGAGTGGGATGGAAGCGGGGGATCTCCGGGGGTGAGCAGTTCTTC. The chain uses TRBV20-1 and TRBJ2-1; TRBD2 agrees at 8 bases. The CDR3 is 18 residues long. Germline loops: CDR1 DFQATT, CDR2 SNEGSKA (reference sequence). With V trimmed by 1 base and J by 9 bases, 20 bases remained unmatched.

This chain links TRBV5-1 with TRBJ2-5; TRBD2 aligns across 12 bases. The closer fit of TRBJ2-1 to the DNA end suggests the J call may be wrong. Germline V lookup: CDR1 SGHRS, CDR2 YFSETQ. CDR3 length equals 16 residues. In nucleotides, the CDR3 is TGCGCCAGCAGCCCCAGACTAGCGGGGGACCAAGAGACCCAGTTCTTC. The encoded protein is CASSPRLAGDQETQFF.

The rearrangement links TRBV5-4 to TRBJ2-5; D is possibly TRBD1 or TRBD2 (5 bases each). The germline CDR1 and CDR2 sequences are SGHNT and YYREEE (reference sequence). This CDR3 is built from 12 residues. V gave up 2 bases and J gave up 7 bases, with 9 bases separating them. The CDR3 loop reads CASSFGGLTQYF. In DNA form, the CDR3 reads TGTGCCAGCAGCTTTGGGGGTTTGACCCAGTACTTC.

This clonotype was detected ten times or more. The V gene is TRBV7-3, the J gene TRBJ2-7; TRBD2 matches at 12 bases. This CDR3 region has 14 residues. J gave up 2 bases and V 5 bases, and 1 base lay outside the gene matches. Germline CDR1 and CDR2: SGHTA and FQGTGA. The CDR3 coding sequence is TGTGCCAGCAGCGCTAGCGGGGGGGCCTACGAGCAGTACTTC. Amino acids: CASSASGGAYEQYF.

The rearrangement links TRBV6-5 to TRBJ2-7; D gene uncertain. Trimming left V 2 bases short and J 3 bases short, with 11 bases between. The CDR3 runs 14 residues. Germline lookup yields CDR1 MNHEY and CDR2 SVGAGI. The CDR3 DNA sequence: TGTGCCAGCAGTTACACCCCAGTCAGCTACGAGCAGTACTTC. Protein: CASSYTPVSYEQYF.